The 28 T cell receptor beta chains presented below share a single source sample, sequenced in a study of Ad26.COV2.S vaccination and SARS-CoV-2 variants. Sample treatment: some 20 received Ad26.COV2.S at low or high dose, single or two shots; about 5 received placebo; per-sample allocation not given. It was on day 63 after the first vaccine or placebo injection that samples were taken. Sequenced by immunoSEQ multiplex PCR; TCRdb stores in-frame clones only, minus some. The sample shows 300,000 to 350,000 clones, 85% to 90% of them seen only once. The sequencing here drew on peripheral blood, taken in a trial of Ad26.COV2.S vaccine versus placebo. The source of these receptors is a person between 18 and 65 years old who received the Ad26.COV2.S COVID-19 vaccine or a placebo.

The chain has TRBV19 and TRBJ2-1, with TRBD2 matching over 15 bases. Germline values: CDR1 LNHDA, CDR2 SQIVND (reference sequence). Germline trimming cut 7 bases from V and 0 bases from J; bases unmatched to any gene: 10. This CDR3 has 19 residues. CDR3 residues: CASTTRGLAGGSSYNEQFF. As DNA, the CDR3 is TGTGCCAGTACGACTCGGGGACTAGCGGGGGGTAGCTCCTACAATGAGCAGTTCTTC.

This chain uses TRBV6-1 with TRBJ2-5, with TRBD1 identical over 7 bases. The V gene end was trimmed by 4 bases and the J gene end by 1 base; junction bases not matched to a gene: 18. This CDR3 is built from 19 residues. CDR1 MNHNS and CDR2 SASEGT come from the germline V gene. The CDR3 spells CASSVRLTGTDFIQETQYF. DNA for the CDR3: TGTGCCAGCAGTGTACGCCTCACCGGGACAGATTTTATCCAAGAGACCCAGTACTTC.

The rearrangement links TRBV7-6 to TRBJ1-4, with unresolved D. The germline V and J ends were trimmed by 5 bases and 0 bases, with 10 bases remaining between them. The CDR3 contains 15 residues. CDR1 and CDR2 from the germline V gene are SGHVS and FNYEAQ. The CDR3 DNA follows: TGTGCCAGCAGCACCCGATATGCAACTAATGAAAAACTGTTTTTT. Translated, it gives CASSTRYATNEKLFF.

The CDR3 DNA sequence: TGTGCCAGCAGTTTCGAGGGAGCTGGAAACACCATATATTTT. Protein: CASSFEGAGNTIYF. The rearrangement joins TRBV6-5 to TRBJ1-3; D call uncertain. This CDR3 spans 14 amino acids. Deletions cut 4 bases from V and 2 bases from J, with 9 bases between. Per the germline V gene, CDR1 is MNHEY and CDR2 is SVGAGI.

The chain combines TRBV4-1 with TRBJ1-1; D may be TRBD1 (5 bases). The CDR3 runs to 16 residues. CDR1 is MGHRA and CDR2 is YSYEKL in the germline V gene. V dropped 1 base and J dropped 1 base, with 13 bases sitting between them. CDR3 nucleotides: TGCGCCAGCAGCCAAGGTGGGGGGTTCGAGAACACTGAAGCTTTCTTT. Protein: CASSQGGGFENTEAFF.

The rearrangement uses TRBV3-1 (or the pseudogene TRBV3-2) and TRBJ2-3; 12 bases are a match to TRBD2. This CDR3 region has 23 residues. V dropped 3 bases and J dropped 0; count of bases not matched to a gene: 22. Germline loops: CDR1 LGHDT, CDR2 YNNKEL (reference sequence). CDR3 in amino acids: CASSHANRLLAGGPLASTDTQYF. The DNA of the CDR3 is TGTGCCAGCAGCCACGCAAACCGCCTACTAGCGGGGGGTCCCCTCGCTAGCACAGATACGCAGTATTTT.

The chain uses TRBV5-1 and TRBJ2-7; maybe TRBD1 (6 bases). Germline CDR1 and CDR2: SGHRS and YFSETQ. The CDR3 loop spans 15 amino acids. V dropped 4 bases and J dropped 2 bases, with 16 bases sitting between them. CDR3 loop: CASSAETGFTYEQYF. CDR3 in DNA: TGCGCCAGCAGCGCGGAGACAGGATTCACCTACGAGCAGTACTTC.

This chain uses TRBV24-1 with TRBJ2-1, with TRBD2 matching 15 bases. This CDR3 comprises 17 residues. In germline, CDR1 is KGHDR, CDR2 SFDVKD. V lost 3 bases and J lost 9; bases outside the gene matches: 8. The CDR3 here is CATSDPPGLAGGSEQFF. Written as DNA, the CDR3 is TGTGCCACCAGTGATCCTCCGGGACTAGCGGGGGGATCTGAGCAGTTCTTC.

The genes are TRBV5-1 and TRBJ2-3, with 8 bases lining up with TRBD1. The CDR3 sequence is 15 residues long. The trim removed 7 bases at V and 3 bases at J, leaving 10 bases unmatched. Germline lookup yields CDR1 SGHRS and CDR2 YFSETQ. The CDR3 sequence is CASLRTGLGTDTQYF. CDR3 bases: TGCGCCAGCCTTAGGACAGGGCTGGGAACAGATACGCAGTATTTT.

V usage is TRBV18 and J usage is TRBJ1-2, with TRBD1 identical over 9 bases. This CDR3 contains 16 residues. The junction had 9 bases not matched to a gene; V was cut back by 3 bases and J by 4 bases. The germline gives CDR1 KGHSH, CDR2 LQKENI. The CDR3 region has the DNA TGTGCCAGCTCACCGCCGGGACAGGGCCCAGGCTATGGCTACACCTTC. It is translated as CASSPPGQGPGYGYTF. Filled out from reference TRBV18 and TRBJ1-2, the complete variable domain reads NAGVMQNPRHLVRRRGQEARLRCSPMKGHSHVYWYRQLPEEGLKFMVYLQKENIIDESGMPKERFSAEFPKEGPSILRIQQVVRGDSAAYFCASSPPGQGPGYGYTFGSGTRLTVV.

The V and J genes are TRBV2 and TRBJ2-1; tentative D call: TRBD2 (6 bases). The V and J ends lost 8 bases and 5 bases respectively, with 16 bases between them. Germline values: CDR1 SNHLY, CDR2 FYNNEI. This CDR3 is built from 14 residues. CDR3 region: CASHGTWVNNEQFF. CDR3 in DNA: TGTGCCAGCCACGGGACTTGGGTTAACAATGAGCAGTTCTTC.

The genes are TRBV5-6 and TRBJ1-1; 7 bases line up with TRBD1. Germline values: CDR1 SGHDT, CDR2 YYEEEE. The CDR3 runs 14 residues. Trimming took 4 bases from V and 1 from J; bases not matched to a gene: 4. CDR3 in amino acids: CASSPGTANTEAFF. CDR3 sequence (DNA): TGTGCCAGCAGCCCCGGGACAGCGAACACTGAAGCTTTCTTT.

The chain uses TRBV5-1 and TRBJ2-3; D ambiguous. CDR3 length: 15 amino acids. CDR1 and CDR2 (germline): SGHRS, YFSETQ. Trimming removed 0 bases at V and 3 bases at J, with 11 bases between. The CDR3, as DNA: TGCGCCAGCAGCTTGGGCTGGCCGCTAACAGATACGCAGTATTTT. Protein: CASSLGWPLTDTQYF.

The rearrangement joins TRBV6-5 to TRBJ2-4, with D perhaps matching TRBD2 (5 bases). V lost 4 bases, J lost 4 bases, and 14 bases lay in between. Germline lookup yields CDR1 MNHEY and CDR2 SVGAGI. This CDR3 is 15 amino acids long. As DNA, the CDR3 is TGTGCCAGCAGTTCGCGGGCTAGCAGGAAAAACATTCAGTACTTC. Translation gives CASSSRASRKNIQYF.

The V gene is TRBV13, the J gene TRBJ2-1; D not resolved. Germline V gene data show CDR1 as PRHDT and CDR2 as FYEKMQ (reference sequence). The CDR3 has 13 residues. V gave up 1 base and J gave up 10 bases, with 11 bases separating them. The CDR3 DNA follows: TGTGCCAGCAGCTTAGACGGGCCCAGAGAGCAGTTCTTC. It is translated as CASSLDGPREQFF.

The chain recombines TRBV10-2 with TRBJ1-1; the D is unclear. CDR3 length: 14 residues. Trimming shortened V by 10 bases and J by 1 base, and 16 bases separated the two germline ends. Germline-derived CDR1 and CDR2 are WSHSY and SAAADI. The CDR3 DNA sequence: TGCGCCATCTTAGTGGACGGATGGAACACTGAAGCTTTCTTT. Its protein product is CAILVDGWNTEAFF.

This chain uses TRBV19 with TRBJ1-3; D is unclear. The germline V and J ends were trimmed by 3 bases and 1 base, with 13 bases remaining between them. The CDR3 extends over 16 amino acids. Germline V gene sequence: CDR1 LNHDA, CDR2 SQIVND (reference sequence). The CDR3, as DNA: TGTGCCAGTAGTATCTTGGGCGACCCATCTGGAAACACCATATATTTT. Its protein product is CASSILGDPSGNTIYF.

The chain joins TRBV6-1 to TRBJ2-1; 10 bases are shared with TRBD2. The V gene end was trimmed by 2 bases and the J gene end by 6 bases; junction bases not matched to a gene: 4. This CDR3 is 15 amino acids long. Germline CDR1 is MNHNS and CDR2 is SASEGT. The CDR3 DNA reads TGTGCCAGCAGTGAATCCCTAGCGGGAGTCAATGAGCAGTTCTTC. Amino acid sequence: CASSESLAGVNEQFF.

V usage is TRBV5-5 and J usage is TRBJ2-7; perhaps TRBD1 as D (5 bases). V was pared by 3 bases and J by 0 bases, with 10 bases between. In germline, CDR1 is SGHKS, CDR2 YYEKEE (reference sequence). The CDR3 extends over 14 amino acids. CDR3: CASSSPGHSYEQYF. The CDR3 coding sequence is TGTGCCAGCAGCTCCCCAGGACACTCCTACGAGCAGTACTTC.

V is TRBV4-3 and J is TRBJ1-2, with D perhaps TRBD1 (5 bases). The CDR3 runs 16 residues. Trimming removed 0 bases at V and 4 bases at J, with 15 bases between. Germline V gene sequence: CDR1 LGHNA, CDR2 YSLEER. Written as DNA, the CDR3 is TGCGCCAGCAGCCAAGATTTGGTAGCAGGGACCTATGGCTACACCTTC. Its protein product is CASSQDLVAGTYGYTF.

In this sample, this clone turned up once. The chain links TRBV11-2 to TRBJ2-7, with a tentative D call TRBD2 (5 bases). Trimming pared 5 bases from V and 2 bases from J, leaving 10 bases between. The CDR3 runs 13 residues. Germline V gene data show CDR1 as SGHAT and CDR2 as FQNNGV. In DNA, the CDR3 is TGTGCCAGCAGCCTTGGGAGAACCTACGAGCAGTACGTC. It codes for CASSLGRTYEQYV.

The chain combines TRBV24-1 with TRBJ2-2, with D perhaps being TRBD1 or TRBD2 (5 bases each). The CDR3 is 13 amino acids. CDR1 is KGHDR, CDR2 SFDVKD, per germline. V gave up 12 bases and J gave up 2 bases, with 12 bases separating them. CDR3 region: CAAGTDNTGELFF. The CDR3 nucleotides read TGTGCCGCCGGGACCGATAACACCGGGGAGCTGTTTTTT.

This clone turned up a few times. The chain joins TRBV7-9 to TRBJ1-6; D gene ambiguous. This CDR3 is 16 amino acids long. V shed 5 bases and J shed 7 bases, with 18 bases lying between them. The germline gives CDR1 SEHNR, CDR2 FQNEAQ (reference sequence). The DNA for the CDR3 is TGTGCCAGCAGCGCCGTCCCCGGGGAATTGAATTCACCCCTCCACTTT. Translating it yields CASSAVPGELNSPLHF.

The chain employs TRBV6-5 and TRBJ1-2; 7 bases agree with TRBD1. CDR3 length equals 14 residues. With V trimmed by 2 bases and J by 8 bases, 8 bases remained unmatched. The V gene's germline CDR1 is MNHEY and CDR2 SVGAGI. The CDR3 loop reads CASSYIQGGVGYTF. The CDR3 nucleotides read TGTGCCAGCAGTTACATCCAGGGGGGTGTAGGCTACACCTTC.

The rearrangement joins TRBV9 to TRBJ1-4, with a possible D match to TRBD1 (5 bases). The CDR3 totals 15 residues. Trimming removed 5 bases from V and 7 bases from J, with 18 bases in between. The V gene's germline CDR1 is SGDLS and CDR2 YYNGEE. The CDR3 DNA reads as TGTGCCAGCAGTATTAGGGGCCGGGGGAGTGAAAAACTGTTTTTT. This sequence encodes CASSIRGRGSEKLFF.

Remarks on this clone: Other DNA sequences in this specimen translate into the identical CDR3. V gene TRBV28 combines with J gene TRBJ1-5; D remains unclear. The V end lost 3 bases, the J end lost 2 bases, and 8 bases lay between the germline ends. Germline CDR1 reads MDHEN; CDR2 reads SYDVKM. This CDR3 is built from 14 residues. This CDR3 is CASSLTGGNQPQHF. The CDR3 DNA reads TGTGCCAGCAGTTTGACCGGGGGCAATCAGCCCCAGCATTTT.

The rearrangement links TRBV29-1 to TRBJ2-1, with D perhaps matching TRBD2 (6 bases). The CDR3 contains 15 residues. The V gene lost 7 bases and the J gene lost 0 bases, with 16 bases spanning the gap. Germline V lookup: CDR1 SQVTM, CDR2 ANQGSEA. The CDR3 here is CSGFYGGTSYNEQFF. DNA for the CDR3: TGCAGCGGCTTTTATGGCGGGACCTCCTACAATGAGCAGTTCTTC.

J is TRBJ2-3 and V is TRBV11-3, with D maybe TRBD2 (6 bases). Germline V CDR1 and CDR2: SGHNT, YENEEA. V lost 1 base, J lost 6 bases, and 8 bases lay in between. The CDR3 loop spans 13 amino acids. Written as DNA, the CDR3 is TGTGCCAGCAGCTTAGTGGACTACGATACGCAGTATTTT. Protein sequence: CASSLVDYDTQYF.